Shown below are 14 T cell receptor beta chains from a single sample sequenced in a study of shared clonotypes between healthy human individuals. Assay used: immunoSEQ multiplex PCR; TCRdb lists only in-frame clones, some missing. The data hold roughly 2.5 million clones, with approximately 94% observed a single time. The source material was naive CD4+ T cells sorted from blood. Subset reported: CD45RA+ positively selected. The receptors here all came from a man aged 18-30 years in good health.

V is TRBV6-4 and J is TRBJ2-5; 8 positions agree with TRBD1. The germline gives CDR1 MRHNA, CDR2 SNTAGT. CDR3 size: 15 residues. V shed 5 bases, J shed 5 bases, and the junction held 10 bases outside the gene matches. The CDR3 spells CASSPGRGRWETQYF. In DNA, the CDR3 is TGTGCCAGCAGTCCTGGCAGGGGGCGCTGGGAGACCCAGTACTTC.

The genes are TRBV5-1 and TRBJ1-4; D is perhaps TRBD1 (5 bases). V dropped 3 bases and J dropped 3 bases, with 15 bases sitting between them. This CDR3 has 16 amino acids. Germline lookup yields CDR1 SGHRS and CDR2 YFSETQ. CDR3 coding DNA: TGCGCCAGCAGCTCCCTCGGGGCAGGGTCTAATGAAAAACTGTTTTTT. Amino acids: CASSSLGAGSNEKLFF. Together with reference TRBV5-1 and TRBJ1-4, the CDR3 gives the full variable domain: KAGVTQTPRYLIKTRGQQVTLSCSPISGHRSVSWYQQTPGQGLQFLFEYFSETQRNKGNFPGRFSGRQFSNSRSEMNVSTLELGDSALYLCASSSLGAGSNEKLFFGSGTQLSVL.

The V call is TRBV19, the J call TRBJ1-1; the D is unclear. Per the germline V gene, CDR1 is LNHDA and CDR2 is SQIVND (reference sequence). The CDR3 runs 16 residues. V lost 2 bases, J lost 1 base, and 14 bases lay in between. The CDR3 coding sequence is TGTGCCAGTAGTATACTCTCCCTCCGGGGGAACACTGAAGCTTTCTTT. This gives the protein CASSILSLRGNTEAFF.

The chain couples TRBV7-8 to TRBJ1-1; D unclear. This CDR3 region has 16 residues. V lost 1 base, J lost 3 bases, and 15 bases lay in between. Germline lookup yields CDR1 SGHVS and CDR2 FQNEAQ. The CDR3 here is CASSLVPPARHTEAFF. For the CDR3, the DNA is TGTGCCAGCAGCTTAGTCCCTCCGGCGCGGCACACTGAAGCTTTCTTT.

The chain has TRBV29-1 and TRBJ1-2; TRBD1 aligns across 9 bases. The CDR3 runs to 13 residues. Germline values: CDR1 SQVTM, CDR2 ANQGSEA. V lost 7 bases to trimming and J lost 1 base; unmatched junction nucleotides: 4. The CDR3 nucleotides read TGCAGCGGGGGGACAGGGAGTAACTATGGCTACACCTTC. It yields the protein CSGGTGSNYGYTF. The full variable domain, rest sourced from reference TRBV29-1 and TRBJ1-2, is SAVISQKPSRDICQRGTSLTIQCQVDSQVTMMFWYRQQPGQSLTLIATANQGSEATYESGFVIDKFPISRPNLTFSTLTVSNMSPEDSSIYLCSGGTGSNYGYTFGSGTRLTVV.

The chain is built from TRBV6-6 and TRBJ2-5, with a weak D call TRBD2 (6 bases). Trimming removed 0 bases at V and 7 bases at J, with 15 bases between. The CDR3 has 15 amino acids. CDR1 and CDR2 (germline): MNHNY, SVGAGI (reference sequence). For the CDR3, the DNA is TGTGCCAGCAGTTACTCGATTGGGGGGACGGGGACCCAGTACTTC. The encoded protein is CASSYSIGGTGTQYF.

The J gene is TRBJ2-7, the V gene TRBV19; possible D gene TRBD2, 6 bases. Trimming removed 6 bases at V and 0 bases at J, with 15 bases between. This CDR3 has 15 amino acids. Germline V gene lookup returns CDR1 LNHDA and CDR2 SQIVND (reference sequence). CDR3 protein: CASSRPGGNSYEQYF. The CDR3 DNA sequence: TGTGCCAGTAGCCGCCCGGGCGGGAACTCCTACGAGCAGTACTTC.

The V gene is TRBV19, the J gene TRBJ1-2, with TRBD1 matching 8 bases. The CDR3 runs 16 residues. Trimming at V came to 5 bases and at J to 4 bases, leaving 12 bases not matched to a gene. In germline, CDR1 is LNHDA, CDR2 SQIVND (reference sequence). The CDR3 DNA follows: TGTGCCAGTAGTCCGCCGGACAGGGTCTTTGGCTATGGCTACACCTTC. It encodes CASSPPDRVFGYGYTF.

The J gene is TRBJ2-1, the V gene TRBV18, with TRBD2 matching 13 bases. After removal of 7 bases from V and 5 bases from J, the junction contained 5 bases not matched to a gene. The germline V gene has CDR1 KGHSH and CDR2 LQKENI. This CDR3 spans 15 amino acids. CDR3 sequence (DNA): TGTGCCAGCTTCTTCGGACTAGCGGGGGACAATGAGCAGTTCTTC. Its protein product is CASFFGLAGDNEQFF.

This rearrangement joins TRBV5-1 to TRBJ1-6, with 7 nucleotides matching TRBD1. Germline V lookup: CDR1 SGHRS, CDR2 YFSETQ. The CDR3 is 18 residues long. With 0 bases clipped from V and 2 bases from J, the junction kept 8 bases outside the gene matches. In nucleotides, the CDR3 is TGCGCCAGCAGCTTGGAACCGACAGGGCAAACCTATAATTCACCCCTCCACTTT. Translating gives CASSLEPTGQTYNSPLHF.

This clone was seen only once. V gene TRBV19 combines with J gene TRBJ1-2; D gene unclear. CDR3 length: 13 amino acids. Deletions cut 5 bases from V and 3 bases from J, with 10 bases between. Per the germline V gene, CDR1 is LNHDA and CDR2 is SQIVND (reference sequence). CDR3 nucleotide sequence: TGTGCCAGTAGTTTGGAGGGCTACTATGGCTACACCTTC. Amino acids: CASSLEGYYGYTF.

This clone was found once. V usage is TRBV2 and J usage is TRBJ2-7; D is perhaps TRBD1 (5 bases). Trimming removed 4 bases from V and 4 bases from J, with 11 bases in between. This CDR3 comprises 13 residues. The germline V gene has CDR1 SNHLY and CDR2 FYNNEI. CDR3 DNA sequence: TGTGCCAGCAGTGTCAATACAGGATACGAGCAGTACTTC. Amino acids: CASSVNTGYEQYF.

The chain has TRBV5-4 and TRBJ2-7; maybe TRBD2 (5 bases). This CDR3 region has 14 residues. V was cut by 3 bases and J by 7 bases, with 17 bases left in between. Per the germline V gene, CDR1 is SGHNT and CDR2 is YYREEE (reference sequence). CDR3 region: CASSSRHGVREQYF. The CDR3 nucleotides are TGTGCCAGCAGCTCCCGCCACGGGGTGAGGGAGCAGTACTTC.

This clone was detected a few times. This CDR3 is CASSKSSYNSPLHF. In nucleotides, the CDR3 is TGTGCCAGTAGCAAGAGCTCCTATAATTCACCCCTCCACTTT. The rearrangement uses TRBV19 and TRBJ1-6, with D unclear. The CDR3 sequence is 14 residues long. The V end was cut by 6 bases, the J end by 0 bases, with 6 bases between. Germline CDR1 and CDR2: LNHDA and SQIVND (reference sequence).